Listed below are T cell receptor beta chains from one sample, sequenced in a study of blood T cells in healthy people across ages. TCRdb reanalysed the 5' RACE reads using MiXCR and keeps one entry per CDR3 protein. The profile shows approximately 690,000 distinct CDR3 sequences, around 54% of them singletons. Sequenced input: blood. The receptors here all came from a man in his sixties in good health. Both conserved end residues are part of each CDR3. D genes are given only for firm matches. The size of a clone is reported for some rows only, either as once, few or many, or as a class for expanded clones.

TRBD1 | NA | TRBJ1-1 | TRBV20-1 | TGCAGTGCTTTGGGACAGGGAATAGACACTGAAGCTTTCTTT | CSALGQGIDTEAFF
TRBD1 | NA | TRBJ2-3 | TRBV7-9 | TGTGCCAGCAGCCCCCAGGGGGTGATCACAGAGACGCAGTATTTT | CASSPQGVITETQYF
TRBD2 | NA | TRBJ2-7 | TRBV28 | TGTGCCAGCAGCCGGACTAGCTTAGGGGAGCAGTACTTC | CASSRTSLGEQYF
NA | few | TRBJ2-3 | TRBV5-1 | TGCGCCAGCAGCTTCCTCCAGCGGAGCACAGATACGCAGTATTTT | CASSFLQRSTDTQYF
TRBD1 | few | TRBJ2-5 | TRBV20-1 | TGCAGTGCTAGAGACCCACAGGGGAGAATAGAGACCCAGTACTTC | CSARDPQGRIETQYF
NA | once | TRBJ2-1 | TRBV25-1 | TGTGCCAGCCAAGTGAGGGGGAATGAGCAGTTCTTC | CASQVRGNEQFF
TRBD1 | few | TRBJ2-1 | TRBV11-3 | TGTGCCAGCAGCAATAGACAGGGTAGCGAGCAGTTCTTC | CASSNRQGSEQFF
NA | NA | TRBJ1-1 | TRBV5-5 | TGTGCCAGCAGCTTGTCCCCGGGAGGGACGAACACTGAAGCTTTCTTT | CASSLSPGGTNTEAFF
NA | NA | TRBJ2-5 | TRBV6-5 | TGTGCCAGCAGTGTGGTAGGGAAAGAGACCCAGTACTTC | CASSVVGKETQYF
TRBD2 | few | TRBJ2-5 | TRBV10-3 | TGTGCCATCAGTGGTACGGGGGGGATAGAAGAGACCCAGTACTTC | CAISGTGGIEETQYF
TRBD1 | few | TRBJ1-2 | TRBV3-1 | TGTGCCAGCAGCCTAGAGAACAGGGGCGGCTACACCTTC | CASSLENRGGYTF
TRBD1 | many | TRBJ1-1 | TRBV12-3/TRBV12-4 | TGTGCCAGCAGTTCGTCCGACAGGGGCACTGAAGCTTTCTTT | CASSSSDRGTEAFF
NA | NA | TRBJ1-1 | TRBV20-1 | TGCAGTGCTAGAGACGGCTTTGGCACTGAAGCTTTCTTT | CSARDGFGTEAFF
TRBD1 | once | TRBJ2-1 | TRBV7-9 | TGTGCCAGCAGCTCACAGGGGGCGGGTGAGCAGTTCTTC | CASSSQGAGEQFF
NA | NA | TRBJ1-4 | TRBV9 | TGTGCCAGCAGCGTAGGAGGTGTACCTAATGAAAAACTGTTTTTT | CASSVGGVPNEKLFF
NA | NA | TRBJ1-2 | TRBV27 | TGTGCCAGCAGTCACAGGGACTATGGCTACACCTTC | CASSHRDYGYTF
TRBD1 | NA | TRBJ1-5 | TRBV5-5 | TGTGCCAGCAGCACCGGGACAGGAGCTCAGCCCCAGCATTTT | CASSTGTGAQPQHF
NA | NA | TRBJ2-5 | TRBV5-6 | TGTGCCAGCAGCTTGCGCGACGGGGTTGCGGCCCAGTACTTC | CASSLRDGVAAQYF
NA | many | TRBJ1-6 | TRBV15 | TGTGCCACCAGCAGAGATGGAGGCTCACCCCTCCACTTT | CATSRDGGSPLHF